These 16 T cell receptor beta chains originate from one sample sequenced in a study of blood T cell repertoires in COVID-19. The assay was immunoSEQ multiplex PCR, and TCRdb's table has in-frame clones only and misses some. The sample has around 100,000 clones, roughly 87% seen once; the top ten hold roughly 7.3%. Sequenced material: peripheral blood. The receptors stem from a man aged 25 to 40 in a cohort sampled during active COVID-19.

This chain links TRBV28 with TRBJ1-5; the D is unclear. CDR1 and CDR2 (germline): MDHEN, SYDVKM. The CDR3 totals 15 residues. The V gene lost 5 bases and the J gene lost 1 base, with 12 bases spanning the gap. As DNA, the CDR3 is TGTGCCAGCAGTAGAGAAGGCGGGAGCAATCAGCCCCAGCATTTT. Its translation: CASSREGGSNQPQHF. The full variable domain, in which reference TRBV28 and TRBJ1-5 provide the parts outside the CDR3, is DVKVTQSSRYLVKRTGEKVFLECVQDMDHENMFWYRQDPGLGLRLIYFSYDVKMKEKGDIPEGYSVSREKKERFSLILESASTNQTSMYLCASSREGGSNQPQHFGDGTRLSIL.

About this clone: The sample holds other DNA sequences that translate to the same CDR3. The rearrangement links TRBV5-6 to TRBJ1-1, with D perhaps matching TRBD1 (6 bases). V was clipped by 4 bases and J by 1 base, with 11 bases between them. This CDR3 has 14 amino acids. The germline CDR1 and CDR2 sequences are SGHDT and YYEEEE. CDR3 DNA sequence: TGTGCCAGCAGCCTCGGGGGGCCGAACACTGAAGCTTTCTTT. Translated: CASSLGGPNTEAFF.

This clone showed up just once. This chain uses TRBV19 with TRBJ2-6, with D unclear. The CDR3 contains 16 residues. Trimming took off 2 bases at V and 0 bases at J, with 8 bases between the two ends. CDR1 and CDR2 from the germline V gene are LNHDA and SQIVND (reference sequence). The CDR3 region has the DNA TGTGCCAGTAGTATATCAGGATACTCTGGGGCCAACGTCCTGACTTTC. This encodes CASSISGYSGANVLTF.

The chain combines TRBV12-5 with TRBJ2-3; 8 nucleotides match TRBD1. The CDR3 is 17 amino acids. V shed 0 bases, J shed 6 bases, and the junction held 11 bases outside the gene matches. Germline CDR1 LGHNT, CDR2 FRNRAP. The CDR3 region is CASGLVLGTGTGDTQYF. In DNA, the CDR3 is TGTGCTAGTGGTTTGGTACTTGGGACAGGCACGGGGGATACGCAGTATTTT.

V and J are TRBV18 and TRBJ2-3; 9 bases line up with TRBD2. V shed 3 bases and J 2 bases; nucleotides not matched to a gene: 3. This CDR3 has 15 amino acids. The germline V gene encodes CDR1 KGHSH and CDR2 LQKENI. The CDR3 reads CASSPPGLATDTQYF. The CDR3, as DNA: TGTGCCAGCTCACCTCCGGGACTAGCCACAGATACGCAGTATTTT.

The V call is TRBV3-1 (or the pseudogene TRBV3-2), the J call TRBJ1-5, with 11 bases aligning to TRBD1. The CDR3 is 20 residues long. V trimming: 1 base; J trimming: 4 bases; junction bases outside the gene matches: 15. Germline lookup yields CDR1 LGHDT and CDR2 YNNKEL (reference sequence). CDR3 residues: CASSQGYGTGGGCTNQPQHF. The CDR3 nucleotides read TGTGCCAGCAGCCAAGGATATGGGACAGGGGGAGGGTGTACTAATCAGCCCCAGCATTTT.

This clone was detected only a few times. The chain is built from TRBV19 and TRBJ2-6; tentatively, D is TRBD2 (6 bases). V was cut by 0 bases and J by 0 bases, with 9 bases left in between. There are 17 residues in the CDR3. CDR1 LNHDA and CDR2 SQIVND come from the germline V gene (reference sequence). CDR3 bases: TGTGCCAGTAGTATAGATGGGGACTTCTCTGGGGCCAACGTCCTGACTTTC. Translation: CASSIDGDFSGANVLTF.

The V gene is TRBV14, the J gene TRBJ2-6; D uncertain. Trimming cost V 1 base and J 0 bases, with 7 bases left between them. The CDR3 runs 16 residues. Germline CDR1 reads SGHDN; CDR2 reads FVKESK. DNA for the CDR3: TGTGCCAGCAGCCAAGTTCGAGGCTCTGGGGCCAACGTCCTGACTTTC. Translating it yields CASSQVRGSGANVLTF.

This chain uses TRBV28 with TRBJ1-1, with TRBD1 matching over 10 bases. CDR3 length: 16 residues. In germline, CDR1 is MDHEN, CDR2 SYDVKM. The V segment lost 6 bases and the J segment 4 bases; nucleotides outside the gene matches: 11. CDR3 sequence reads: CASRSTTGGLTTEAFF. CDR3 coding DNA: TGTGCCAGCAGATCTACGACAGGGGGCTTGACCACTGAAGCTTTCTTT.

This chain links TRBV14 with TRBJ2-1; 8 nucleotides agree with TRBD2. The germline V gene has CDR1 SGHDN and CDR2 FVKESK. V lost 3 bases and J lost 12; bases outside the gene matches: 7. This CDR3 is 13 amino acids long. The CDR3 DNA follows: TGTGCCAGCAGCCAGTACGCGGGGGGTCGGCAGTTCTTC. As protein: CASSQYAGGRQFF.

The chain joins TRBV3-1 (or the pseudogene TRBV3-2) to TRBJ2-7; 10 positions agree with TRBD2. This CDR3 has 14 amino acids. V was clipped by 2 bases and J by 5 bases; unmatched bases: 3. Germline assignment: CDR1 LGHDT and CDR2 YNNKEL (reference sequence). CDR3: CASSQLAGAHEQYF. The DNA of the CDR3 is TGTGCCAGCAGCCAACTAGCGGGGGCCCACGAGCAGTACTTC.

The chain uses TRBV11-2 and TRBJ2-3; D perhaps matches TRBD2 (5 bases). Trimming pared 4 bases from V and 6 bases from J, leaving 11 bases between. The CDR3 sequence is 13 residues long. Germline assignment: CDR1 SGHAT and CDR2 FQNNGV. CDR3 sequence: CASSWTHADTQYF. The DNA for the CDR3 is TGTGCCAGCAGCTGGACTCACGCGGATACGCAGTATTTT.

The V gene is TRBV27, the J gene TRBJ2-3, with no clear D. V lost 4 bases, J lost 6 bases, and 8 bases lay in between. This CDR3 region has 12 residues. Looked up from germline, CDR1 is MNHEY and CDR2 is SMNVEV (reference sequence). DNA for the CDR3: TGTGCCAGCAGTTCCCAGGCGGATACGCAGTATTTT. This sequence encodes CASSSQADTQYF.

The chain is built from TRBV2 and TRBJ2-1, with 8 nucleotides matching TRBD1. The CDR3 has 14 amino acids. The V and J ends lost 4 bases and 6 bases, in that order; junction bases with no gene match: 5. CDR1 and CDR2 (germline): SNHLY, FYNNEI. The CDR3 loop is CASSAQGAGNEQFF. DNA for the CDR3: TGTGCCAGCAGTGCGCAGGGGGCGGGCAATGAGCAGTTCTTC.

The chain is built from TRBV6-2 or TRBV6-3 and TRBJ2-5, with 9 bases aligning to TRBD1. V shed 6 bases and J 2 bases; nucleotides not matched to a gene: 16. The CDR3 length is 18 residues. The germline V gene has CDR1 MNHEY and CDR2 SVGEGT. The CDR3 nucleotides read TGTGCCAGCAGCGACCCCGGGACAGGGTTCCTCCAACAAGAGACCCAGTACTTC. Its translation is CASSDPGTGFLQQETQYF.

V usage is TRBV18 and J usage is TRBJ2-3; 7 bases map to TRBD1. With V trimmed by 1 base and J by 7 bases, 26 bases remained unmatched. Per the germline V gene, CDR1 is KGHSH and CDR2 is LQKENI. CDR3 length: 21 residues. CDR3 sequence: CASSPLSPATGPLTTPNTQYF. Here the CDR3 DNA reads TGTGCCAGCTCACCACTCTCCCCCGCGACAGGGCCTCTTACCACCCCAAATACGCAGTATTTT.